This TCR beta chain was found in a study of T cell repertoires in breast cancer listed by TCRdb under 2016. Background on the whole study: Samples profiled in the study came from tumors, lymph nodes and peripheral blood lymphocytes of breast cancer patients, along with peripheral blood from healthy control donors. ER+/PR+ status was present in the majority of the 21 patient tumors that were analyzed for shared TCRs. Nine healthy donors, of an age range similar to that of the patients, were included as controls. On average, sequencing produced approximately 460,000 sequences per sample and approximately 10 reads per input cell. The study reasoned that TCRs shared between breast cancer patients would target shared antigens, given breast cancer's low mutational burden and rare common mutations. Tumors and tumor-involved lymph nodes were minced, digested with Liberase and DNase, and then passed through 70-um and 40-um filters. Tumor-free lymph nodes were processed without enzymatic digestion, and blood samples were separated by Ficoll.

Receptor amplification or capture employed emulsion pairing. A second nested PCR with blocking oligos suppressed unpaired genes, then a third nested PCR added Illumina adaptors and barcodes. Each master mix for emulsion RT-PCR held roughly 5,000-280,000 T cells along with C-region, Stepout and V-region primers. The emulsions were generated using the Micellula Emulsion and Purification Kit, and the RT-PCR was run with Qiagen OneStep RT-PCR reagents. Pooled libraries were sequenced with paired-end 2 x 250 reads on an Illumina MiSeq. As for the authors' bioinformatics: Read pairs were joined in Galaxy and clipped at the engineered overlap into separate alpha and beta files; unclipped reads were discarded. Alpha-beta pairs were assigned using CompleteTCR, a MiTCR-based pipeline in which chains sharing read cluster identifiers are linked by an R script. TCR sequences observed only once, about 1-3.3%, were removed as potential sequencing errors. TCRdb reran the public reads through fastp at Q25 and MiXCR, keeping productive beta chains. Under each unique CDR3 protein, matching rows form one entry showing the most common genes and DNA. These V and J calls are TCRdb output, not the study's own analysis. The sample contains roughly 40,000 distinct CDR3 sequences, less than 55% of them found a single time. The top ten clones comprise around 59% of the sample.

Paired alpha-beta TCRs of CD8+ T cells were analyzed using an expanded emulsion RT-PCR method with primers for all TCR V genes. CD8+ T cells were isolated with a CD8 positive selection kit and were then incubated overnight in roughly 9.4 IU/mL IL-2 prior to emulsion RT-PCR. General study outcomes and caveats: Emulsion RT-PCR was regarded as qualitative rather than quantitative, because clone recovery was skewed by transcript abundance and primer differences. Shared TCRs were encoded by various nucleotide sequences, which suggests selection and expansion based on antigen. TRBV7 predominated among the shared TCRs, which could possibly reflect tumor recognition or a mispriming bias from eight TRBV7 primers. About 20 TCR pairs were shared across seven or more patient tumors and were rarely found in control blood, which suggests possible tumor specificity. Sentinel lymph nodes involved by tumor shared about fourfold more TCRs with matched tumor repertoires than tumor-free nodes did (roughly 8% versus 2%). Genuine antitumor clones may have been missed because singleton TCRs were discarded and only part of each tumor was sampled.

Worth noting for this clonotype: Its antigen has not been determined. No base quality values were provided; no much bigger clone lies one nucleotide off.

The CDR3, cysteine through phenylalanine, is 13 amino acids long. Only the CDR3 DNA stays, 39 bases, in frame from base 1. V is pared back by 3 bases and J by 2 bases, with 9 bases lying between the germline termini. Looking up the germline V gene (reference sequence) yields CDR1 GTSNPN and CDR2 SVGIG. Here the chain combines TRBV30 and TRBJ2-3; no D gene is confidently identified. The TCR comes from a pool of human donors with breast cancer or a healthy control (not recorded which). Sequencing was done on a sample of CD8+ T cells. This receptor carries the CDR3 CAWRYENTDTQYF. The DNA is TGTGCCTGGAGGTATGAGAACACAGATACGCAGTATTTT.